This is a list of T cell receptor beta chains from one sample in a study of blood T cell repertoires in COVID-19. The repertoire was sequenced with immunoSEQ multiplex PCR; TCRdb's copy has only in-frame clones and lacks some. The table lists about 87,000 clones, approximately 86% of them singletons, with 4% to 5.5% in the top ten. The sample taken for sequencing was peripheral blood. The origin of the receptors is a man aged 35-49 years with acute or convalescent COVID-19. The CDR3 runs from the conserved cysteine through the conserved F or W. Fields, in order: D gene, V gene, clone size, J gene, CDR3 protein, CDR3 DNA. A D gene is named only where the DNA matches it firmly. For some rows the clone size is stated as once, few or many, or as a class when expanded; others skip it.

TRBD1	TRBV3-1/TRBV3-2	NA	TRBJ2-5	CASSPLGGQGQYQETQYF	TGTGCCAGCAGCCCCCTAGGTGGGCAGGGACAGTACCAAGAGACCCAGTACTTC
TRBD2	TRBV6-1	once	TRBJ2-5	CAIGTSGAQETQYF	TGTGCCATCGGGACTAGCGGGGCTCAAGAGACCCAGTACTTC
NA	TRBV19	few	TRBJ2-5	CASSSPYRVGETQYF	TGTGCCAGTAGTTCTCCCTACAGGGTCGGGGAGACCCAGTACTTC
NA	TRBV12-3/TRBV12-4	NA	TRBJ2-5	CASSLAGTETQYF	TGTGCCAGCAGTTTGGCGGGGACGGAGACCCAGTACTTC
NA	TRBV29-1	NA	TRBJ2-7	CSVGSGEHEQYF	TGCAGCGTTGGGTCCGGTGAGCACGAGCAGTACTTC
TRBD2	TRBV7-9	NA	TRBJ2-3	CASSLAAGLAGGPRDTQYF	TGTGCCAGCAGCTTAGCGGCGGGACTAGCGGGAGGGCCGAGAGATACGCAGTATTTT
NA	TRBV5-4	NA	TRBJ1-2	CASSSPGLYNYGYTF	TGTGCCAGCAGCTCGCCGGGACTGTATAACTATGGCTACACCTTC
NA	TRBV2	NA	TRBJ1-2	CAGEKDRTNYGYTF	TGTGCCGGGGAAAAGGACAGAACTAACTATGGCTACACCTTC
TRBD2	TRBV7-9	NA	TRBJ2-3	CASSLYGGSTDTQYF	TGTGCCAGCAGCTTATACGGGGGGAGCACAGATACGCAGTATTTT
NA	TRBV7-2	once	TRBJ1-1	CASSLGGEPTEAFF	TGTGCCAGCAGCTTAGGTGGAGAACCCACTGAAGCTTTCTTT
TRBD1	TRBV5-6	NA	TRBJ2-3	CASSLDRGADTQYF	TGTGCCAGCAGCTTGGACAGGGGGGCAGATACGCAGTATTTT
NA	TRBV6-6	NA	TRBJ2-7	CASSFDSSSYEQYF	TGTGCCAGCAGTTTCGACAGCAGCTCCTACGAGCAGTACTTC
TRBD1	TRBV18	NA	TRBJ1-2	CASSPDRTGYGYTF	TGTGCCAGCTCTCCGGACAGGACCGGATATGGCTACACCTTC
TRBD2	TRBV27	NA	TRBJ2-7	CASSFTSGKYEQYF	TGTGCCAGCAGTTTTACTAGCGGGAAATACGAGCAGTACTTC
NA	TRBV30	NA	TRBJ1-5	CAWSRKGGTRIAAQPQHF	TGTGCCTGGAGCCGCAAGGGTGGTACAAGGATAGCGGCGCAGCCCCAGCATTTT
NA	TRBV4-3	NA	TRBJ2-7	CASSQATGLAYEQYF	TGCGCCAGCAGCCAAGCAACAGGGCTGGCCTACGAGCAGTACTTC
NA	TRBV30	NA	TRBJ1-2	CAWTQGSYGYTF	TGTGCCTGGACCCAGGGTAGCTATGGCTACACCTTC
NA	TRBV4-3	NA	TRBJ1-2	CASSQGGTSRGYTF	TGCGCCAGCAGCCAAGGGGGGACTTCTCGCGGCTACACCTTC
TRBD1	TRBV18	NA	TRBJ1-4	CASSSAGTASEKLFF	TGTGCCAGCTCATCTGCCGGGACAGCGAGTGAAAAACTGTTTTTT
NA	TRBV30	NA	TRBJ1-1	CAWRTVNTEAFF	TGTGCCTGGAGGACAGTAAACACTGAAGCTTTCTTT
NA	TRBV5-6	NA	TRBJ2-3	CASSLLRWDTQYF	TGTGCCAGCAGCTTGCTACGGTGGGATACGCAGTATTTT
TRBD1	TRBV7-9	NA	TRBJ2-4	CASSLSQGALAKNIQYF	TGTGCCAGCAGCTTATCCCAGGGGGCATTGGCCAAAAACATTCAGTACTTC
TRBD1	TRBV7-8	NA	TRBJ2-7	CASSHRDRESYEQYF	TGTGCCAGCAGCCACCGGGACAGGGAGTCCTACGAGCAGTACTTC
NA	TRBV9	NA	TRBJ1-3	CASSAPSPTIYF	TGTGCCAGCAGCGCCCCCTCCCCCACCATATATTTT
NA	TRBV9	NA	TRBJ1-3	CASSVSSSSGNTIYF	TGTGCCAGCAGCGTAAGTAGTAGCTCTGGAAACACCATATATTTT
NA	TRBV7-2	NA	TRBJ2-1	CASSLVNNEQFF	TGTGCCAGCAGCTTAGTTAACAATGAGCAGTTCTTC
TRBD1	TRBV5-4	NA	TRBJ1-2	CASSWVPQGASGYTF	TGTGCCAGCAGCTGGGTTCCACAGGGGGCGTCTGGCTACACCTTC
TRBD2	TRBV24-1	NA	TRBJ2-3	CATSDPLLAGGFTDTQYF	TGTGCCACCAGTGACCCTCTACTAGCGGGAGGGTTCACAGATACGCAGTATTTT
NA	TRBV30	NA	TRBJ1-1	CAWSGGTVNTEAFF	TGTGCCTGGAGTGGCGGGACGGTGAACACTGAAGCTTTCTTT
NA	TRBV7-2	NA	TRBJ1-1	CASSFGGGGTEAFF	TGTGCCAGCAGCTTCGGGGGAGGAGGGACTGAAGCTTTCTTT
TRBD1	TRBV12-5	few	TRBJ1-2	CASVWGTGDNYGYTF	TGTGCTAGTGTCTGGGGGACAGGCGACAACTATGGCTACACCTTC
TRBD2	TRBV7-2	NA	TRBJ2-1	CASSLLGRGASYNEQFF	TGTGCCAGCAGCTTACTAGGGCGGGGGGCTTCCTACAATGAGCAGTTCTTC
NA	TRBV5-1	NA	TRBJ2-5	CASSSTGLRETQYF	TGCGCCAGCAGCTCCACAGGCCTGCGAGAGACCCAGTACTTC
NA	TRBV5-4	NA	TRBJ1-4	CASSLAGNEKLFF	TGTGCCAGCAGCTTGGCGGGTAATGAAAAACTGTTTTTT
NA	TRBV7-9	NA	TRBJ1-4	CASSTGTLATNEKLFF	TGTGCCAGCAGCACCGGGACACTCGCAACTAATGAAAAACTGTTTTTT
TRBD1	TRBV6-5	NA	TRBJ2-1	CASSYTTGFNEQFF	TGTGCCAGCAGTTACACGACAGGGTTCAATGAGCAGTTCTTC
TRBD2	TRBV7-2	NA	TRBJ2-3	CASSLQHLNSGKATDTQYF	TGTGCCAGCAGCTTACAACATCTGAATAGCGGGAAAGCGACAGATACGCAGTATTTT
NA	TRBV4-1	NA	TRBJ2-7	CASSRGMGLTEQYF	TGCGCCAGCAGCCGGGGAATGGGACTTACCGAGCAGTACTTC
NA	TRBV21-1	once	TRBJ1-2	CASGSHFDGYTF	TGTGCCAGCGGCTCCCATTTTGATGGCTACACCTTC
NA	TRBV30	NA	TRBJ1-2	CAWGLPSYGYTF	TGTGCCTGGGGTCTTCCGTCGTATGGCTACACCTTC
NA	TRBV6-6	NA	TRBJ2-1	CASSYAEKQGRQFF	TGTGCCAGCAGTTACGCCGAAAAACAGGGAAGGCAGTTCTTC
TRBD1	TRBV19	NA	TRBJ1-2	CAAGTGRIGGYTF	TGTGCCGCCGGGACAGGGCGAATCGGTGGCTACACCTTC
TRBD1	TRBV7-6	few	TRBJ1-5	CASSLRDRGVGQPQHF	TGTGCCAGCAGCTTAAGGGACAGGGGAGTAGGTCAGCCCCAGCATTTT
TRBD2	TRBV5-6	NA	TRBJ2-3	CASSSSSPGTSGRTDTQYF	TGTGCCAGCAGCTCGAGTAGTCCCGGGACTAGCGGGAGGACAGATACGCAGTATTTT
TRBD1	TRBV12-3/TRBV12-4	NA	TRBJ2-1	CASSTQGEDEQFF	TGTGCCAGCAGCACCCAGGGGGAAGATGAGCAGTTCTTC
TRBD1	TRBV27	NA	TRBJ2-4	CASSLVGTGGVKAKNIQYF	TGTGCCAGCAGTTTAGTCGGGACAGGGGGCGTCAAGGCCAAAAACATTCAGTACTTC
NA	TRBV7-8	NA	TRBJ2-7	CASSLGMRALGGEQYF	TGTGCCAGCAGCTTAGGAATGAGGGCTTTAGGAGGTGAGCAGTACTTC
NA	TRBV21-1	NA	TRBJ1-4	CASSKPTEANEKLFF	TGTGCCAGCAGCAAACCGACAGAGGCTAATGAAAAACTGTTTTTT
TRBD2	TRBV5-1	NA	TRBJ2-3	CASSVGTSETGDTQYF	TGCGCCAGCAGCGTTGGGACTAGCGAAACGGGGGATACGCAGTATTTT
NA	TRBV29-1	NA	TRBJ1-1	CSVERQDTEAFF	TGCAGCGTTGAAAGACAGGACACTGAAGCTTTCTTT
TRBD2	TRBV3-1/TRBV3-2	NA	TRBJ2-7	CASSQLAGGVEQYF	TGTGCCAGCAGTCAACTAGCGGGAGGGGTCGAGCAGTACTTC
TRBD1	TRBV5-1	NA	TRBJ1-1	CASSLLPGQVNTEAFF	TGCGCCAGCAGCTTGTTACCGGGACAGGTGAACACTGAAGCTTTCTTT